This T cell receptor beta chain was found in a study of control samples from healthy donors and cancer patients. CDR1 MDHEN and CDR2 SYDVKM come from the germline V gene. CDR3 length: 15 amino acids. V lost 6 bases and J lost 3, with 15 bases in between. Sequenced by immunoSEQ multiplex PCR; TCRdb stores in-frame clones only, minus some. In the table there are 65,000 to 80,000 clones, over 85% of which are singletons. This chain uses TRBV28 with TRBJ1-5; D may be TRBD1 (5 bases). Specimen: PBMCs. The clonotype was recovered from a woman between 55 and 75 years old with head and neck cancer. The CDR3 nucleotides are TGTGCCAGCAGACCCAAGGACACTACCAATCAGCCCCAGCATTTT. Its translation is CASRPKDTTNQPQHF.